These 5 T cell receptor beta chains were all obtained from the same sample, sequenced in a study of shared clonotypes between healthy human individuals. Assay: immunoSEQ multiplex PCR; the TCRdb copy retains only in-frame clones and omits some. This repertoire shows around 2.1 million clones, 90% to 96% found once; its top ten account for 0.13%. Specimen: naive CD4+ T cells sorted from blood. The subset: CD45RA+ positively selected. These receptors were taken from a man aged 18 to 30 in good health.

This clone was seen once. The V gene is TRBV30, the J gene TRBJ2-5; possible D gene TRBD2, 5 bases. Deletions cut 4 bases from V and 5 bases from J, with 11 bases between. CDR3 length: 12 amino acids. Germline V gives CDR1 GTSNPN, CDR2 SVGIG (reference sequence). The CDR3 reads CAWTRGRETQYF. CDR3 coding DNA: TGTGCCTGGACCCGGGGTCGGGAGACCCAGTACTTC.

The chain combines TRBV27 with TRBJ2-5; D is unclear. CDR3 length: 13 residues. Germline lookup yields CDR1 MNHEY and CDR2 SMNVEV (reference sequence). Trimming stripped 6 bases from V and 4 bases from J, with 12 bases between. CDR3 loop: CASSPPPRETQYF. CDR3 sequence (DNA): TGTGCCAGCAGCCCCCCGCCGAGAGAGACCCAGTACTTC.

The chain joins TRBV7-9 to TRBJ2-7; no firm D call. The CDR3 sequence is 11 residues long. Germline V gene data show CDR1 as SEHNR and CDR2 as FQNEAQ (reference sequence). With 5 bases removed from V and 7 bases from J, the gap between germline ends came to 9 bases. The CDR3 spells CASSTLSEQYF. CDR3 nucleotides: TGTGCCAGCAGCACATTATCAGAGCAGTACTTC.

The chain carries TRBV11-2 and TRBJ1-6; D remains ambiguous. This CDR3 is 14 amino acids long. CDR1 SGHAT and CDR2 FQNNGV come from the germline V gene. Trimming cost V 1 base and J 9 bases, with 10 bases left between them. CDR3 DNA sequence: TGTGCCAGCAGCTTAGGGAGGGATAGTTCACCCCTCCACTTT. Amino acid sequence: CASSLGRDSSPLHF. Full variable domain (outside the CDR3, taken from reference TRBV11-2 and TRBJ1-6): EAGVAQSPRYKIIEKRQSVAFWCNPISGHATLYWYQQILGQGPKLLIQFQNNGVVDDSQLPKDRFSAERLKGVDSTLKIQPAKLEDSAVYLCASSLGRDSSPLHFGNGTRLTVT.

The chain has TRBV7-3 and TRBJ2-7, with a tentative D call TRBD1 (6 bases). V lost 8 bases, J lost 5 bases, and 19 bases lay in between. The CDR3 sequence is 14 residues long. The germline CDR1 and CDR2 sequences are SGHTA and FQGTGA. The CDR3: CASAPGGSGDEQYF. In DNA, the CDR3 is TGTGCCAGCGCCCCCGGAGGATCAGGGGACGAGCAGTACTTC.